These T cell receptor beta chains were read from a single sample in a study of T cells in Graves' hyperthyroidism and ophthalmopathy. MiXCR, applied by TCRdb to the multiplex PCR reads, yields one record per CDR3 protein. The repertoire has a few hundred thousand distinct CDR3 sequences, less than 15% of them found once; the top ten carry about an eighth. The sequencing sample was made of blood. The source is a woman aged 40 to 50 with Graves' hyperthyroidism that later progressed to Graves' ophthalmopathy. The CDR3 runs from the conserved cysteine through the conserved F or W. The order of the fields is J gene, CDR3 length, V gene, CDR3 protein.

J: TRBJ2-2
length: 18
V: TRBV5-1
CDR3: CASSLVRRKRGPTGELFF

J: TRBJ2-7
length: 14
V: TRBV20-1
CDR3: CSARGESSSYEQYF

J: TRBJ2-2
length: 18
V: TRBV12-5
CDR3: CASGLDEGRTSNTGELFF

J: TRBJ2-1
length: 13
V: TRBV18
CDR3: CASSPTGGGEQFF

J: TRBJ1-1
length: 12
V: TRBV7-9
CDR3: CASSFKGNEAFF

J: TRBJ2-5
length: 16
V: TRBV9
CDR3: CASSLAGGLEGETQYF

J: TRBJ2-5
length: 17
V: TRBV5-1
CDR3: CASSLPSSGSYQETQYF

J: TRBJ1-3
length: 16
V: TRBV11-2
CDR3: CASSPIRRGIRNTIYF

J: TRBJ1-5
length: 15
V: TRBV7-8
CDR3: CASSRTGGFFSPQHF

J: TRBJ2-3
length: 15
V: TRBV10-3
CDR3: CAISDEGRVTDTQYF

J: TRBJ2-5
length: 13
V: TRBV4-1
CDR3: CASSQSVGETQYF

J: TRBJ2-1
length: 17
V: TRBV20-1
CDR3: CSARFDPVRSSYNEQFF

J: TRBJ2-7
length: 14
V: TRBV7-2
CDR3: CASSHTEAPLEQYF

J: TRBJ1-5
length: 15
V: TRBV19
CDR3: CASSISDRRNQPQHF

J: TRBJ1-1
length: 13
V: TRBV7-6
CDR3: CASSLAFDDEAFF

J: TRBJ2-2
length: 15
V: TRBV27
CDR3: CASSSYPDNTGELFF

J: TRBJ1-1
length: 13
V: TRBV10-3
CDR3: CAISPGQNTEAFF

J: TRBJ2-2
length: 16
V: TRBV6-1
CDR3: CASSRTSGLNTGELFF

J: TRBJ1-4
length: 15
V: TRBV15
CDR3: CATSRDQTTNEKLFF

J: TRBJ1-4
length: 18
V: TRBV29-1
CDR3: CSVEGSGTGGFKNEKLFF